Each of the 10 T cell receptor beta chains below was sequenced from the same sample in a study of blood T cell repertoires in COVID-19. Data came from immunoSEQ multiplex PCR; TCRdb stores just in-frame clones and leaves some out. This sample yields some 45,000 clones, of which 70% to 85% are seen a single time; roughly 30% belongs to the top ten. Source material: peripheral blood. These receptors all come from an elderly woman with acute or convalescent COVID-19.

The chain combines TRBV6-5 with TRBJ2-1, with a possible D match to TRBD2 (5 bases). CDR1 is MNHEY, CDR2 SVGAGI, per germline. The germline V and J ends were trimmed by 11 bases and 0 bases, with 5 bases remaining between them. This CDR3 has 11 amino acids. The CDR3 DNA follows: TGTGCCGCGGGCTCCTACAATGAGCAGTTCTTC. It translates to CAAGSYNEQFF.

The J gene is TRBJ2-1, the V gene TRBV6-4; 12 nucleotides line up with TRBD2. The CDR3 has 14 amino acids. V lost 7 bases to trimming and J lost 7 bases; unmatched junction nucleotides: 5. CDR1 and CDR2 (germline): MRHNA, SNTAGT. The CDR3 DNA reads TGTGCCAGCAAGAAGACTAGCGGGAGTAATGAGCAGTTCTTC. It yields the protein CASKKTSGSNEQFF.

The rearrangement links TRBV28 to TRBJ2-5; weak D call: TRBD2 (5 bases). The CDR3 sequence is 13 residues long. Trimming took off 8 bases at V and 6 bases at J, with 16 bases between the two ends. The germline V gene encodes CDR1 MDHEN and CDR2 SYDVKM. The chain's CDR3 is CASRFAGGKTQYF. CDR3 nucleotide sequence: TGTGCCAGCCGCTTCGCGGGCGGAAAGACCCAGTACTTC.

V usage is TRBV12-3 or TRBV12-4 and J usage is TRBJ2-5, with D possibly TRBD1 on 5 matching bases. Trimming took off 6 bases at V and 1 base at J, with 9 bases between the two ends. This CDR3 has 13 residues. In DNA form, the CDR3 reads TGTGCCAGCAGCCTAGGGGTCCAAGAGACCCAGTACTTC. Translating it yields CASSLGVQETQYF.

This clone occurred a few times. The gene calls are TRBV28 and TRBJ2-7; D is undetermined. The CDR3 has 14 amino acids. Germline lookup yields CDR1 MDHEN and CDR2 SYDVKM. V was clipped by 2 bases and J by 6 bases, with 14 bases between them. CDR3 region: CASSLRGGLGEQYF. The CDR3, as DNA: TGTGCCAGCAGTTTAAGAGGTGGCCTCGGCGAGCAGTACTTC. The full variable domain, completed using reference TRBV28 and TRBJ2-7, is DVKVTQSSRYLVKRTGEKVFLECVQDMDHENMFWYRQDPGLGLRLIYFSYDVKMKEKGDIPEGYSVSREKKERFSLILESASTNQTSMYLCASSLRGGLGEQYFGPGTRLTVT.

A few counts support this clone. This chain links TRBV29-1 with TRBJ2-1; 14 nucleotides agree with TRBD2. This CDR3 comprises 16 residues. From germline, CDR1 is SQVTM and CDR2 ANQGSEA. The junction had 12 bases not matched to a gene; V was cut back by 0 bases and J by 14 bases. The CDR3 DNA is TGCAGCGTTGAAGACTCCCCCGGGACTAGCGGGAGCAATGAGTTCTTC. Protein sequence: CSVEDSPGTSGSNEFF.

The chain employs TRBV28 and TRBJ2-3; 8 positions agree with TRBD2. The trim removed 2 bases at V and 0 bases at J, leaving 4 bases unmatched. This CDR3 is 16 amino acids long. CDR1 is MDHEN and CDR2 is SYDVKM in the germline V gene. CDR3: CASSLKPGGSTDTQYF. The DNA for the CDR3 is TGTGCCAGCAGTTTAAAGCCGGGAGGGAGCACAGATACGCAGTATTTT.

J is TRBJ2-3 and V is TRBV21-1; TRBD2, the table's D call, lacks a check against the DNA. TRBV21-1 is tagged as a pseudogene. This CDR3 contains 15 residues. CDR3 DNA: TGTGCCAGCAGTGTATCGCTAGCGGCCACAGATACGCAGTATTTT. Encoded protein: CASSVSLAATDTQYF.

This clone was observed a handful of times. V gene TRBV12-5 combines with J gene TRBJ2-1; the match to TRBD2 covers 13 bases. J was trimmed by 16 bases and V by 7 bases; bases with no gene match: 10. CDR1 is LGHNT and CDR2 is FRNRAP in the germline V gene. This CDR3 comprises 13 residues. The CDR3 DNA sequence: TGTGCTAGTGCCCTCGGGACTAGCGGGAATGAATTCTTC. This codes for CASALGTSGNEFF.

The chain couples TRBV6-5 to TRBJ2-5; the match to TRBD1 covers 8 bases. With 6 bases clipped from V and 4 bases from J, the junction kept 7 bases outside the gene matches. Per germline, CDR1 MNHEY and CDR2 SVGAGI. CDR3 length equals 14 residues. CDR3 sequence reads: CASRVTGAGETQYF. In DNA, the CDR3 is TGTGCCAGCAGAGTGACAGGGGCAGGAGAGACCCAGTACTTC.